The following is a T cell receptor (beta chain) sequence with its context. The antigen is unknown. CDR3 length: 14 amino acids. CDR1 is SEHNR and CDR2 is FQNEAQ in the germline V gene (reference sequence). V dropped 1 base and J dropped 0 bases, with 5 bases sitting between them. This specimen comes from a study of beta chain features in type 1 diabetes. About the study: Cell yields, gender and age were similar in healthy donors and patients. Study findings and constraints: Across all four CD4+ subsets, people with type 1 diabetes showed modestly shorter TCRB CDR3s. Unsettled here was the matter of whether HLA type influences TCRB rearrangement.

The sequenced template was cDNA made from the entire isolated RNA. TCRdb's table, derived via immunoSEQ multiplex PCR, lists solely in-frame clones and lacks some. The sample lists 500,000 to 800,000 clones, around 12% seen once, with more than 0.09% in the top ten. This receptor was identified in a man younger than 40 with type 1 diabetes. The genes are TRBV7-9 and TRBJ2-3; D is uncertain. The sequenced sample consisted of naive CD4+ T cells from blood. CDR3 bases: TGTGCCAGCAGCTTAGAGGGAAGCACAGATACGCAGTATTTT. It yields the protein CASSLEGSTDTQYF.